This TCR beta chain was recorded in a study of metastatic and nonmetastatic thyroid tumors (dated by TCRdb to the early 2020s). A note on the overall study: Repertoires were compared across peripheral blood and tumor or nodule tissue samples from malignant and benign thyroid patients.

The sample holds many counts of this clone. Its target antigen remains unknown. Base qualities were left out, and no much larger clone turns up one base away. Additional DNA sequences in this sample encode the identical CDR3. Results the study describes overall, beyond this receptor: TCR beta diversity was reported as significantly higher in malignant tumors than in benign nodules, in both blood and tumor samples.

Measured from the cysteine to the phenylalanine, the CDR3 is 14 residues long. Only CDR3 DNA is held: 42 bases, read in frame from base 1. The germline V gene (reference sequence) yields LNHDA for CDR1 and SQIVND for CDR2. The junction carries 12 bases between V and J, which are trimmed by 3 bases and 6 bases respectively. No patient had received any treatment before thyroid surgery. The study retrospectively analysed patient clinical samples collected from the early 2010s to the late 2010s using T-cell receptor beta sequencing. The library came from PCR. These reads were obtained on an Illumina HiSeq 4000. The TCR beta-chain CDR3 region of each patient was profiled by high-throughput sequencing. As for the original processing: The researchers built a classifier to tell apart papillary thyroid cancer patients with distant metastasis, based on CDR3 differences among clinicopathological groups. The Shannon index was used to assess repertoire diversity, and the Morisita-Horn index was used to assess tumor-blood repertoire similarity. TCRdb itself trimmed the public reads at Q25 with fastp, ran MiXCR and retained productive beta chains. The authors' filters were not applied to this entry. The sample contains tens of thousands of clones, 14% of them found a single time. Together, the top ten hold over 6% of the sample.

This sequence uses TRBV19 and TRBJ2-4; the D element could tentatively be TRBD1 or TRBD2, as 7 bases agree for each. This receptor was identified in a male donor with papillary thyroid cancer or a benign thyroid nodule (not recorded which). Some clones in this sample may be carry-over from other donors' samples. Sample: blood. At the DNA level, the sequence is TGTGCCAGTAGTATCAGGGGGAGGGGAAACATTCAGTACTTC. Its translation reads: CASSIRGRGNIQYF. The reference TRBV19 and TRBJ2-4 proteins fill in what lies around the CDR3, so the full variable domain reads DGGITQSPKYLFRKEGQNVTLSCEQNLNHDAMYWYRQDPGQGLRLIYYSQIVNDFQKGDIAEGYSVSREKKESFPLTVTSAQKNPTAFYLCASSIRGRGNIQYFGAGTRLSVL.